This T cell receptor (beta chain) stems from a study of blood T cell repertoires in COVID-19. Overall study context: Researchers got acute and convalescent COVID-19 samples from the United States, Italy and Spain. Nucleic acid was either cDNA or gDNA, and it came from T cells, B-cell-depleted T cells, or PBMCs.

Authors' processing steps: Counts of nucleated cells, estimated from reference gene primer amplification, were obtained. Method: immunoSEQ multiplex PCR; TCRdb's copy keeps in-frame clones and lacks some. That table gives V, J and clone size, and the DNA gave D and trimming. The sample includes 90,000 or so clones, less than 95% of them seen just once. V was shortened by 1 base and J by 5 bases, with 6 bases between the two germline ends. Germline V lookup: CDR1 SGHTA, CDR2 FQGNSA. The CDR3 runs to 13 residues. During active infection, Seattle patients enrolled and were then monitored through disease.

This TCR derives from a man younger than 35 with COVID-19, enrolled during active disease. Sequencing was performed on peripheral blood. This chain links TRBV7-2 with TRBJ1-5; D unresolved. CDR3 residues: CASSLVRDQPQHF. For the CDR3, the DNA is TGTGCCAGCAGCTTAGTTCGGGATCAGCCCCAGCATTTT.